Listed here are 26 T cell receptor beta chains from one sample, sequenced in a study of blood T cell repertoires in COVID-19. TCRdb keeps only in-frame clones here, not all; method: immunoSEQ multiplex PCR. The table has about 51,000 clones, approximately 89% seen once. The sequenced material came from peripheral blood. These receptors came from a man aged 50 to 59 with acute or convalescent COVID-19.

The V gene is TRBV6-1, the J gene TRBJ1-6; the match to TRBD1 covers 8 bases. Germline CDR1 MNHNS, CDR2 SASEGT. J gave up 0 bases and V 2 bases, and 0 bases lay outside the gene matches. The CDR3 loop spans 16 amino acids. In DNA, the CDR3 is TGTGCCAGCAGTGAAACAGGGGGCTCCTATAATTCACCCCTCCACTTT. Translation gives CASSETGGSYNSPLHF.

The rearrangement uses TRBV12-3 or TRBV12-4 and TRBJ1-4; 7 bases match TRBD1. After removal of 4 bases from V and 7 bases from J, the junction contained 0 bases not matched to a gene. This CDR3 is built from 12 residues. CDR3 sequence reads: CASSSGGEKLFF. In DNA form, the CDR3 reads TGTGCCAGCAGTTCAGGGGGTGAAAAACTGTTTTTT.

This rearrangement joins TRBV10-3 to TRBJ2-3, with 8 bases that match TRBD1. From germline, CDR1 is ENHRY and CDR2 SYGVKD. V was pared by 6 bases and J by 2 bases, with 19 bases of the junction left unmatched. CDR3 length: 19 amino acids. As DNA, the CDR3 is TGTGCCATCAGATCCGCCGGACAGGGAATGAAAGGGTTCACAGATACGCAGTATTTT. As protein: CAIRSAGQGMKGFTDTQYF.

The chain carries TRBV19 and TRBJ1-1, with D possibly matching TRBD1 (6 bases). Trimming stripped 7 bases from V and 4 bases from J, with 16 bases between. The CDR3 totals 14 residues. The germline V gene has CDR1 LNHDA and CDR2 SQIVND (reference sequence). CDR3 in DNA: TGTGCCAGTACGAAGGTCCAGGGGACCACTGAAGCTTTCTTT. It specifies CASTKVQGTTEAFF. Full variable domain (missing parts from reference TRBV19 and TRBJ1-1): DGGITQSPKYLFRKEGQNVTLSCEQNLNHDAMYWYRQDPGQGLRLIYYSQIVNDFQKGDIAEGYSVSREKKESFPLTVTSAQKNPTAFYLCASTKVQGTTEAFFGQGTRLTVV.

The chain couples TRBV2 to TRBJ1-1; 8 bases agree with TRBD1. Germline V lookup: CDR1 SNHLY, CDR2 FYNNEI. With 7 bases clipped from V and 0 bases from J, the junction kept 7 bases outside the gene matches. This CDR3 is 15 amino acids long. The CDR3 reads CASKVQGALNTEAFF. The CDR3 bases are TGTGCCAGCAAAGTTCAGGGGGCATTGAACACTGAAGCTTTCTTT. The full variable domain, in which reference TRBV2 and TRBJ1-1 provide the parts outside the CDR3, is EPEVTQTPSHQVTQMGQEVILRCVPISNHLYFYWYRQILGQKVEFLVSFYNNEISEKSEIFDDQFSVERPDGSNFTLKIRSTKLEDSAMYFCASKVQGALNTEAFFGQGTRLTVV.

The chain recombines TRBV30 with TRBJ1-5, with a tentative D call TRBD1 (6 bases). The V gene lost 2 bases and the J gene lost 6 bases, with 17 bases spanning the gap. The CDR3 runs 15 residues. CDR1 GTSNPN and CDR2 SVGIG come from the germline V gene (reference sequence). Here the CDR3 DNA reads TGTGCCTGGAGTACCCAACAGGGAGGGTTTCAGCCCCAGCATTTT. This gives the protein CAWSTQQGGFQPQHF. Looking up the rest from reference TRBV30 and TRBJ1-5 gives the full variable domain: SQTIHQWPATLVQPVGSPLSLECTVEGTSNPNLYWYRQAAGRGLQLLFYSVGIGQISSEVPQNLSASRPQDRQFILSSKKLLLSDSGFYLCAWSTQQGGFQPQHFGDGTRLSIL.

The rearrangement uses TRBV18 and TRBJ1-1; TRBD1 aligns across 7 bases. The V gene's germline CDR1 is KGHSH and CDR2 LQKENI. This CDR3 has 14 residues. Trimming cost V 3 bases and J 1 base; bases outside gene matches: 2. This chain's CDR3 is CASSPDRSNTEAFF. The CDR3 coding sequence is TGTGCCAGCTCACCGGACAGGTCGAACACTGAAGCTTTCTTT.

The genes are TRBV5-1 and TRBJ2-3; TRBD2 is a possible D gene (7 bases). This CDR3 comprises 15 residues. Trimming took 4 bases from V and 7 from J, leaving 19 bases between them. Germline V CDR1 and CDR2: SGHRS, YFSETQ. CDR3 sequence (DNA): TGCGCCAGCAGCGGGGGGGACACAGCCAGAAATACGCAGTATTTT. This sequence encodes CASSGGDTARNTQYF.

The gene calls are TRBV24-1 and TRBJ2-1; D might be TRBD1 (6 bases). With 4 bases removed from V and 4 bases from J, the gap between germline ends came to 10 bases. The germline CDR1 and CDR2 sequences are KGHDR and SFDVKD. The CDR3 is made up of 14 amino acids. The CDR3 DNA follows: TGTGCCACCAGTGAGGGGGCAAAATACAATGAGCAGTTCTTC. This encodes CATSEGAKYNEQFF.

The chain is built from TRBV19 and TRBJ1-4; tentative D call: TRBD1 (5 bases). Deletions cut 4 bases from V and 8 bases from J, with 11 bases between. Germline V gene data show CDR1 as LNHDA and CDR2 as SQIVND (reference sequence). There are 13 residues in the CDR3. CDR3 region: CASSTTRQEKLFF. The CDR3 bases are TGTGCCAGTAGTACGACGAGACAGGAAAAACTGTTTTTT.

The rearrangement links TRBV27 to TRBJ1-5; 7 bases map to TRBD1. The CDR3 spans 13 residues. V was clipped by 5 bases and J by 8 bases; unmatched bases: 6. Germline loops: CDR1 MNHEY, CDR2 SMNVEV (reference sequence). CDR3 coding DNA: TGTGCCAGCAGTCCACGGACAGGAGAGCCCCAGCATTTT. Its protein product is CASSPRTGEPQHF.

This chain uses TRBV7-2 with TRBJ1-4; D gene unclear. The CDR3 has 15 residues. V dropped 5 bases and J dropped 0 bases, with 10 bases sitting between them. CDR1 is SGHTA, CDR2 FQGNSA, per germline. The CDR3: CASSPPGTTNEKLFF. DNA for the CDR3: TGTGCCAGCAGCCCCCCGGGGACAACTAATGAAAAACTGTTTTTT.

The chain combines TRBV5-4 with TRBJ1-2; D unresolved. V lost 4 bases, J lost 2 bases, and 18 bases lay in between. Germline V gene lookup returns CDR1 SGHNT and CDR2 YYREEE (reference sequence). This CDR3 comprises 16 residues. The CDR3 DNA reads TGTGCCAGCAGCCCCGACATGAGCTTTATGAACTATGGCTACACCTTC. It translates to CASSPDMSFMNYGYTF.

The chain joins TRBV30 to TRBJ1-2; 10 bases match TRBD1. This CDR3 is 15 amino acids long. The germline gives CDR1 GTSNPN, CDR2 SVGIG (reference sequence). V gave up 5 bases and J gave up 4 bases; unmatched junction bases: 10. DNA of the CDR3: TGTGCCTGGCACTTGCGGACAGGGGGTTCCTATGGCTACACCTTC. Its translation is CAWHLRTGGSYGYTF.

V and J are TRBV12-3 or TRBV12-4 and TRBJ1-2, with D possibly matching TRBD1 (6 bases). CDR3 length: 12 amino acids. V was pared by 2 bases and J by 6 bases, with 7 bases between. CDR3 nucleotide sequence: TGTGCCAGCAGTTTAAGGGGGAATGGCTACACCTTC. Protein: CASSLRGNGYTF.

The rearrangement uses TRBV5-1 and TRBJ2-2; D possibly corresponds to TRBD2 (5 bases). Trimming removed 4 bases at V and 6 bases at J, with 16 bases between. The germline gives CDR1 SGHRS, CDR2 YFSETQ. The CDR3 runs to 15 residues. The CDR3 loop reads CASSPQAEVAGELFF. The DNA of the CDR3 is TGCGCCAGCAGCCCCCAAGCGGAGGTGGCCGGGGAGCTGTTTTTT.

The rearrangement uses TRBV2 and TRBJ2-7; 7 nucleotides match TRBD1. V was clipped by 7 bases and J by 3 bases; unmatched bases: 6. This CDR3 has 13 residues. CDR1 is SNHLY, CDR2 FYNNEI, per germline. The CDR3 protein is CASIRDSNYEQYF. CDR3 nucleotides: TGTGCCAGCATCCGGGACAGCAACTACGAGCAGTACTTC.

V gene TRBV5-1 combines with J gene TRBJ1-3; TRBD1 matches 7 bases. Germline CDR1 reads SGHRS; CDR2 reads YFSETQ. The CDR3 totals 18 residues. V shed 0 bases, J shed 0 bases, and the junction held 9 bases outside the gene matches. The CDR3: CASSLGGQYFGSGNTIYF. The DNA of the CDR3 is TGCGCCAGCAGCTTGGGGGGACAGTATTTCGGCTCTGGAAACACCATATATTTT. Supplemented by reference TRBV5-1 and TRBJ1-3, the full variable domain reads KAGVTQTPRYLIKTRGQQVTLSCSPISGHRSVSWYQQTPGQGLQFLFEYFSETQRNKGNFPGRFSGRQFSNSRSEMNVSTLELGDSALYLCASSLGGQYFGSGNTIYFGEGSWLTVV.

V usage is TRBV5-1 and J usage is TRBJ1-1; D may be TRBD1 (6 bases). This CDR3 has 16 residues. CDR1 and CDR2 (germline): SGHRS, YFSETQ. With 0 bases removed from V and 3 bases from J, the gap between germline ends came to 15 bases. CDR3 DNA sequence: TGCGCCAGCAGCTTGGTAGGGGGTCGGACGGACACTGAAGCTTTCTTT. Protein sequence: CASSLVGGRTDTEAFF. The full variable domain, rest sourced from reference TRBV5-1 and TRBJ1-1, is KAGVTQTPRYLIKTRGQQVTLSCSPISGHRSVSWYQQTPGQGLQFLFEYFSETQRNKGNFPGRFSGRQFSNSRSEMNVSTLELGDSALYLCASSLVGGRTDTEAFFGQGTRLTVV.

The chain combines TRBV5-6 with TRBJ1-1; 9 positions agree with TRBD1. Germline V CDR1 and CDR2: SGHDT, YYEEEE. The CDR3 covers 16 residues. The junction had 7 bases not matched to a gene; V was cut back by 0 bases and J by 4 bases. As DNA, the CDR3 is TGTGCCAGCAGCTTGGAACTAGAGACAGGGGGCACTGAAGCTTTCTTT. This encodes CASSLELETGGTEAFF.

CDR3: CASGRQITEAFF. The CDR3 coding sequence is TGTGCCAGCGGCCGACAGATCACTGAAGCTTTCTTT. The V and J genes are TRBV12-3 or TRBV12-4 and TRBJ1-1, with a possible D match to TRBD1 (5 bases). The V end lost 8 bases, the J end lost 4 bases, and 11 bases lay between the germline ends. This CDR3 is built from 12 residues.

The CDR3 bases are TGTGCCAGCAGCTTAGGCAGGGGGCAGCCCCAGCATTTT. Translation: CASSLGRGQPQHF. This sequence joins TRBV7-6 and TRBJ1-5; 7 bases are a match to TRBD1. This CDR3 has 13 residues. Germline V gene data show CDR1 as SGHVS and CDR2 as FNYEAQ. V lost 1 base, J lost 7 bases, and 1 base stayed unmatched.

The V call is TRBV5-6, the J call TRBJ1-1, with D perhaps TRBD1 (5 bases). Germline-derived CDR1 and CDR2 are SGHDT and YYEEEE. V lost 3 bases, J lost 1 base, and 10 bases lay in between. This CDR3 is 14 amino acids long. CDR3 bases: TGTGCCAGCAGCTGGGGGGGACCGAACACTGAAGCTTTCTTT. This translates into CASSWGGPNTEAFF.

V is TRBV3-1 (or the pseudogene TRBV3-2) and J is TRBJ2-7; 10 positions match TRBD2. V lost 5 bases, J lost 2 bases, and 6 bases stayed unmatched. The CDR3 contains 15 residues. Germline values: CDR1 LGHDT, CDR2 YNNKEL (reference sequence). CDR3: CASSDASGGPYEQYF. CDR3 in DNA: TGTGCCAGCAGCGACGCTAGCGGGGGCCCCTACGAGCAGTACTTC.

The rearrangement uses TRBV15 and TRBJ2-1; D might be TRBD2 (5 bases). The V end was cut by 6 bases, the J end by 2 bases, with 11 bases between. Germline V lookup: CDR1 LNHNV, CDR2 YYDKDF (reference sequence). The CDR3 covers 14 residues. CDR3 protein: CATSRSGPYNEQFF. In DNA form, the CDR3 reads TGTGCCACCAGTCGGAGCGGCCCCTACAATGAGCAGTTCTTC.

This chain links TRBV6-5 with TRBJ1-6; TRBD1 aligns across 9 bases. There are 14 residues in the CDR3. Losses at the gene ends were 5 bases for V and 10 bases for J; bases not matched to a gene: 6. In germline, CDR1 is MNHEY, CDR2 SVGAGI. Written as DNA, the CDR3 is TGTGCCAGCAGTAATGACAGGGGGAAGTCACCCCTCCACTTT. It encodes CASSNDRGKSPLHF.